A selection of T cell receptor beta chains follows, all from one sample in a study of tumor-infiltrating lymphocytes in primary liver carcinoma. Via MiXCR, TCRdb re-called the multiplex PCR reads, giving one row per CDR3 protein. The sample contains roughly 330,000 distinct CDR3 sequences, about two thirds of which appear only once. Sequencing was carried out using peripheral blood. These receptors were collected from a man aged 35 to 55 with primary liver carcinoma and hepatitis B virus infection. Both conserved end residues are part of each CDR3. The D gene is left open where the match is weak. The size entry is marked missing in some rows and otherwise reads once, few, many or a size class.

>TRBV7-9|TRBJ2-1|.|.
CASSLGVSNEQFF
TGTGCCAGCAGCCTAGGGGTTTCCAATGAGCAGTTCTTC
>TRBV28|TRBJ2-1|.|.
CASSLALRSGQFF
TGTGCCAGCAGTTTGGCCCTCAGAAGTGGGCAGTTCTTC
>TRBV11-1|TRBJ2-1|.|.
CASSFGGRRSNEPFF
TGTGCCAGCAGCTTTGGGGGGAGACGATCCAATGAGCCGTTCTTC
>TRBV11-2|TRBJ2-7|.|.
CASGLSVGEQYF
TGTGCCAGCGGCTTATCTGTTGGCGAGCAATACTTC
>TRBV6-5|TRBJ1-2|few|TRBD1
CASSYRQGGGYIF
TGTGCCAGCAGTTATCGACAGGGAGGTGGCTACATCTTC
>TRBV4-3|TRBJ2-7|few|.
CASSQDTGRMGEQYF
TGCGCCAGCAGCCAAGATACGGGCAGGATGGGGGAGCAGTACTTC
>TRBV11-2|TRBJ1-2|.|.
CVSSLLRQLNYGHTF
TGTGTCAGCAGCTTACTAAGACAGCTAAACTATGGCCACACCTTC
>TRBV4-2|TRBJ2-3|.|.
CASNQVVNGYTDTQYF
TGCGCCAGCAACCAAGTAGTTAACGGATACACAGATACGCAGTATTTT
>TRBV12-3/TRBV12-4|TRBJ2-1|.|.
CASSTYRGKQFF
TGTGCCAGCAGTACATACCGGGGGAAACAGTTCTTC
>TRBV5-6|TRBJ1-2|.|.
CASSTDTSGGYTF
TGTGCCAGCAGTACGGACACCTCCGGTGGCTACACCTTC
>TRBV18|TRBJ2-7|few|.
CASSPLGAAYEQYF
TGTGCCAGCTCACCCCTTGGCGCTGCCTACGAGCAGTACTTC
>TRBV25-1|TRBJ2-7|.|.
CASSDMPYEQYF
TGTGCCAGCAGTGATATGCCGTACGAGCAGTACTTC
>TRBV11-2|TRBJ2-1|.|TRBD1
CTSSAWTGMPVEQFF
TGTACCAGCAGCGCATGGACAGGGATGCCCGTCGAGCAGTTCTTC
>TRBV11-1|TRBJ2-5|.|TRBD1
CGSSGQVGVETQYF
TGTGGTAGCAGTGGACAGGTGGGGGTGGAGACCCAGTACTTC
>TRBV11-2|TRBJ2-1|.|.
CASSLAGANELFF
TGTGCCAGCAGCTTAGCGGGAGCGAATGAACTGTTCTTC
>TRBV6-4|TRBJ2-1|.|.
CASSETTSATSSQFF
TGTGCCAGCAGTGAGACTACTTCAGCTACGTCGTCGCAGTTCTTC
>TRBV4-1|TRBJ1-1|few|TRBD1
CASSRDRGRSTEAFF
TGCGCCAGCAGCCGAGACAGGGGGAGGTCCACTGAAGCTTTCTTT
>TRBV11-2|TRBJ2-7|.|TRBD2
CASSPVQLAEVYEQYF
TGTGCCAGCAGTCCCGTGCAACTAGCGGAAGTTTATGAGCAGTACTTC
>TRBV28|TRBJ2-5|.|.
CVSSRTVRETQYF
TGTGTCAGCAGCCGGACCGTCAGAGAGACCCAGTACTTC
>TRBV4-1|TRBJ2-3|few|.
CASSQERAGSTDTQYF
TGCGCCAGCAGCCAAGAGAGAGCGGGTAGCACAGATACGCAGTATTTT
>TRBV12-3/TRBV12-4|TRBJ2-2|.|.
CASSLRAGVMAGELFF
TGTGCCAGCAGTTTGCGAGCAGGGGTAATGGCCGGGGAGCTGTTTTTT
>TRBV5-5|TRBJ2-5|many|TRBD2
CASSLAASGSLVQTQYF
TGTGCCAGCAGCTTGGCGGCTAGCGGGAGTCTGGTTCAGACCCAGTACTTC
>TRBV5-6|TRBJ2-1|few|.
CASSVLGNEQFF
TGTGCCAGCAGCGTCCTTGGCAATGAGCAGTTCTTC
>TRBV11-2|TRBJ2-7|.|.
CASDLEAGIGIEQYF
TGTGCCAGCGACTTAGAAGCTGGGATAGGGATCGAGCAGTACTTC
>TRBV6-5|TRBJ2-4|.|.
CASTGMWGIQYF
TGTGCCAGCACCGGGATGTGGGGCATTCAATACTTC
>TRBV7-8|TRBJ1-4|.|.
CASSKYRTPEKLFF
TGTGCCAGCAGCAAGTACAGGACTCCAGAAAAACTGTTTTTT
>TRBV12-3/TRBV12-4|TRBJ2-7|.|.
CASSPQGKNEQYF
TGTGCCAGTAGCCCTCAGGGAAAGAACGAGCAGTACTTC
>TRBV24-1|TRBJ2-1|.|TRBD2
CATSDSFLLAGGGINNEQFF
TGTGCCACCAGTGATTCGTTCTTGCTAGCGGGAGGGGGAATCAACAATGAGCAGTTCTTC
>TRBV5-1|TRBJ2-6|.|.
CASSLVPGANVLTF
TGCGCCAGCAGTCTAGTACCTGGGGCCAACGTCCTGACTTTC
>TRBV11-2|TRBJ2-1|many|TRBD2
CASSLGPGLPYNEQFF
TGTGCCAGCAGCTTAGGACCGGGACTACCGTACAATGAGCAGTTCTTC
>TRBV28|TRBJ2-2|many|TRBD1
CASSLNRDRDAGELFF
TGTGCCAGCAGTTTGAACCGGGACAGGGACGCCGGGGAGCTGTTTTTT
>TRBV10-3|TRBJ2-1|.|.
CAIWAGVEDNEQIF
TGTGCCATCTGGGCTGGAGTAGAAGACAATGAGCAGATCTTC
>TRBV10-2|TRBJ1-5|.|.
CASAITSNQPQHF
TGCGCCAGTGCGATAACAAGCAATCAGCCCCAGCATTTT
>TRBV11-1|TRBJ1-2|few|.
CVSSLGNQGLYGYTF
TGTGTCAGCAGCTTGGGGAACCAAGGGCTGTATGGCTACACCTTC
>TRBV28|TRBJ1-2|.|.
CASSTSWGWGYTF
TGTGCCAGCAGTACATCCTGGGGATGGGGCTACACCTTC
>TRBV6-2/TRBV6-3|TRBJ1-1|.|TRBD1
CASHSAGTGSTEAFF
TGTGCCAGCCATAGCGCCGGGACAGGGAGCACTGAAGCTTTCTTT
>TRBV11-3|TRBJ2-2|.|.
CASRLELRGELFF
TGTGCCAGCAGATTAGAGTTACGGGGAGAGCTGTTTTTT
>TRBV5-4|TRBJ2-3|.|.
CASSLIGSYTDMQYF
TGTGCCAGCAGCTTGATTGGCAGCTACACAGATATGCAGTATTTT
>TRBV10-3|TRBJ2-5|.|.
CAIGFQTGETQYF
TGTGCCATCGGCTTTCAAACAGGGGAGACCCAGTACTTC
>TRBV28|TRBJ1-4|.|.
CASRPPVGQYSTNEKLFF
TGTGCCAGCAGGCCCCCGGTGGGCCAGTACTCGACTAATGAAAAACTGTTTTTT
>TRBV11-1|TRBJ2-1|many|.
CASAREFEQFF
TGTGCCAGCGCTCGGGAGTTCGAGCAGTTCTTC
>TRBV11-2|TRBJ2-1|.|TRBD2
CASSSELAGDNVQFF
TGTGCCAGCAGCTCAGAGCTAGCGGGAGACAATGTGCAGTTCTTC
>TRBV29-1|TRBJ2-1|.|.
CSIEDVGDEKFF
TGCAGCATTGAAGATGTGGGAGATGAGAAGTTCTTC
>TRBV7-9|TRBJ2-7|.|.
CASIPQGNSYEQYF
TGTGCCAGCATCCCACAGGGTAACTCCTACGAGCAGTACTTC
>TRBV6-2/TRBV6-3|TRBJ2-1|.|.
CASSYSTLWTGEQFF
TGTGCCAGCAGTTACTCGACCCTCTGGACCGGTGAGCAGTTCTTC
>TRBV6-1|TRBJ2-6|many|.
CASMHPGANVLTF
TGTGCCAGCATGCATCCTGGGGCCAACGTCCTGACTTTC
>TRBV5-1|TRBJ1-2|.|TRBD1
CASSLSGTGNYGYTF
TGCGCCAGCAGCTTATCAGGGACAGGGAACTATGGCTACACCTTC
>TRBV28|TRBJ2-1|.|TRBD2
CARTTIRRTSADEQFF
TGTGCCAGAACCACAATCCGAAGGACTAGCGCCGACGAGCAGTTCTTC
>TRBV4-1|TRBJ2-7|few|TRBD2
CASSPLARGGPRDEQYF
TGCGCCAGCAGCCCCCTCGCGAGGGGAGGGCCTCGGGACGAGCAGTACTTC
>TRBV11-3|TRBJ2-3|.|.
CASSLYGPPTDTKYF
TGTGCCAGCAGCTTATATGGTCCCCCCACAGATACGAAGTATTTT